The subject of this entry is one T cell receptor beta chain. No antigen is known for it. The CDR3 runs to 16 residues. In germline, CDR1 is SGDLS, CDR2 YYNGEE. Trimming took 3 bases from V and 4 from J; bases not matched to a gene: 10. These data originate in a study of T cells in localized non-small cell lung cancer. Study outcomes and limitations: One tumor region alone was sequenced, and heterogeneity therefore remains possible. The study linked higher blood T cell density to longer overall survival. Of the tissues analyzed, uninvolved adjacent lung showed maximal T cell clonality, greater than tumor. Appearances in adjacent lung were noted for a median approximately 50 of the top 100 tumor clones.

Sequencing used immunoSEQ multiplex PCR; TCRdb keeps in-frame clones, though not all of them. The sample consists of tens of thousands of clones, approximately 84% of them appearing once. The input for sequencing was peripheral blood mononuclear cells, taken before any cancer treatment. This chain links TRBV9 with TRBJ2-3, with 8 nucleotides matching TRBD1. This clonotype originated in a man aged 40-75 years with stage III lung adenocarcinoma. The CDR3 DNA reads TGTGCCAGCAGCGGCCTTACAGGGGGTTTCGCAGATACGCAGTATTTT. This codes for CASSGLTGGFADTQYF.